This is a list of T cell receptor beta chains from one sample in a study of shared clonotypes between healthy human individuals. Sequenced by immunoSEQ multiplex PCR; TCRdb stores in-frame clones only, minus some. The table shows approximately 500,000 clones, with about 75% occurring only once. The sequencing sample was made of PBMCs. All receptors come from a woman in her 40s in good health. Some clones in this sample may be carry-over from other donors' samples. CDR3s include the opening cysteine and the closing phenylalanine or tryptophan. The D gene is left open where the match is weak. Not all rows give a size; the values are once, few, many and, for expanded clones, a class.

j_gene | d_gene | abundance | v_gene | CDR3aa | CDR3nt
TRBJ2-7 | - | - | TRBV11-2 | CASSLGESATYEQYF | TGTGCCAGCAGCTTAGGAGAAAGCGCTACCTACGAGCAGTACTTC
TRBJ2-1 | - | - | TRBV7-2 | CASSLAAGLYEQFF | TGTGCCAGCAGCTTAGCCGCTGGGCTGTATGAGCAGTTCTTC
TRBJ1-2 | TRBD1 | - | TRBV5-4 | CASSAQTGGGGYTF | TGTGCCAGCAGCGCCCAGACAGGGGGCGGTGGCTACACCTTC
TRBJ2-5 | TRBD2 | - | TRBV5-8 | CASSLGTSGRQETQYF | TGTGCCAGCAGCTTGGGGACTAGCGGCCGACAAGAGACCCAGTACTTC
TRBJ2-7 | - | - | TRBV10-1 | CASSEGSSYEQYF | TGCGCCAGCAGTGAGGGTAGCTCCTACGAGCAGTACTTC
TRBJ2-2 | - | - | TRBV2 | CASKSQGSNTGELFF | TGTGCCAGCAAATCACAGGGAAGTAACACCGGGGAGCTGTTTTTT
TRBJ2-2 | TRBD2 | many | TRBV6-6 | CASSYRTRMNTGELFF | TGTGCCAGCAGTTATAGGACTAGAATGAACACCGGGGAGCTGTTTTTT
TRBJ2-4 | - | - | TRBV14 | CASSQLPQGPHNF | TGTGCCAGCAGCCAACTACCCCAGGGACCCCATAACTTC
TRBJ2-7 | - | - | TRBV18 | CASSPPEGLTHEQYF | TGTGCCAGCTCACCACCGGAGGGATTAACCCACGAGCAGTACTTC
TRBJ2-5 | - | - | TRBV5-1 | CASSLGVGESGRETQYF | TGCGCCAGCAGCTTGGGTGTTGGGGAAAGCGGACGAGAGACCCAGTACTTC
TRBJ1-3 | TRBD1 | - | TRBV6-6 | CASSTTGASGNTIYF | TGTGCCAGCAGTACAACAGGGGCCTCTGGAAACACCATATATTTT
TRBJ2-1 | - | - | TRBV19 | CASKGAAGMFF | TGTGCCAGTAAAGGGGCGGCGGGAATGTTCTTC
TRBJ2-1 | TRBD1 | - | TRBV7-9 | CASSFRDRGNEQFF | TGTGCCAGCAGCTTCCGGGACAGGGGGAATGAGCAGTTCTTC
TRBJ1-1 | - | - | TRBV18 | CASSPTGNTEAFF | TGTGCCAGCTCACCGACGGGGAACACTGAAGCTTTCTTT
TRBJ1-4 | - | - | TRBV29-1 | CSVLPGTTNEKLFF | TGCAGCGTCCTCCCCGGGACAACTAATGAAAAACTGTTTTTT
TRBJ2-7 | - | - | TRBV28 | CASSPPVLYEQYF | TGTGCCAGCAGTCCACCCGTCCTATACGAGCAGTACTTC
TRBJ2-1 | TRBD2 | - | TRBV7-9 | CASSLEDWASGSGEQFF | TGTGCCAGCAGCTTAGAAGACTGGGCTAGCGGGAGTGGGGAGCAGTTCTTC
TRBJ2-7 | - | - | TRBV27 | CASSLRQEVFYEQYF | TGTGCCAGCAGTTTACGACAGGAGGTGTTTTACGAGCAGTACTTC
TRBJ2-5 | TRBD1 | - | TRBV28 | CASSLRTGKETQYF | TGTGCCAGCAGTCTCCGGACAGGGAAGGAGACCCAGTACTTC
TRBJ2-7 | - | - | TRBV7-2 | CASSLGGFYEQYF | TGTGCCAGCAGCTTAGGAGGGTTCTACGAGCAGTACTTC
TRBJ1-2 | - | - | TRBV25-1 | CASSPGTPYGYTF | TGTGCCAGCAGTCCCGGGACACCGTATGGCTACACCTTC
TRBJ1-3 | TRBD1 | - | TRBV6-5 | CASRGQVSGNTIYF | TGTGCCAGCCGCGGACAGGTCTCTGGAAACACCATATATTTT